This T cell receptor beta chain is drawn from a study of immune evolution from preneoplasia to lung adenocarcinoma. As for this clone: Its antigen is undetermined.

Findings and limits, study-wide: Later-stage lesions appeared to have more T cells, more diversity, less clonality. Top clone share appeared to fall from AAH through AIS, MIA, adenocarcinoma.

Between about 2014 and 2018, patients underwent resection in Japan or China. The table came from immunoSEQ multiplex PCR; TCRdb's copy has only in-frame clones and leaves some out. The table lists fewer than 4,500 clones, 75% to 85% of them singletons. CDR3 length equals 15 residues. Germline V CDR1 and CDR2: SGHTA, FQGNSA. V was clipped by 5 bases and J by 4 bases; unmatched bases: 7. This sequence originates from a person aged 70 to 79 with lung adenocarcinoma. The rearrangement joins TRBV7-2 to TRBJ2-1, with 8 bases matching TRBD2. The material sequenced was FFPE adjacent normal lung tissue. CDR3: CASSNRASGYNEQFF. DNA of the CDR3: TGTGCCAGCAGCAATAGGGCTAGCGGGTACAATGAGCAGTTCTTC.